A single sample is the source of the 18 T cell receptor beta chains below, sequenced in a study of T cell changes during pregnancy in multiple sclerosis. Libraries were prepared by immunoSEQ multiplex PCR; TCRdb keeps only in-frame clonotypes and omits some of them. The sample contains over 35,000 clones, roughly 90% of which appear only once. The specimen comprised CD8+ T cells from peripheral blood mononuclear cells, sampled in the first trimester of pregnancy. These receptors all stem from a female donor with multiple sclerosis, enrolled in a pregnancy study.

The V call is TRBV4-2, the J call TRBJ2-7; 10 positions match TRBD1. The CDR3 consists of 15 residues. V gave up 5 bases and J gave up 4 bases; unmatched junction bases: 8. Germline CDR1 LGHNA, CDR2 YNFKEQ. CDR3 bases: TGTGCCAGCAGCAACTCGGACAGGGGGATTTACGAGCAGTACTTC. Protein: CASSNSDRGIYEQYF.

A single count supports this clone. J is TRBJ1-1 and V is TRBV9; TRBD1 agrees at 11 bases. V was clipped by 3 bases and J by 7 bases; unmatched bases: 5. Germline V lookup: CDR1 SGDLS, CDR2 YYNGEE. This CDR3 comprises 14 residues. CDR3 nucleotides: TGTGCCAGCAGCGGGGGACAGGGGGATTTTGAAGCTTTCTTT. Protein product: CASSGGQGDFEAFF.

The chain has TRBV15 and TRBJ1-2; no firm D call. Trimming took 1 base from V and 3 from J, leaving 12 bases between them. Per germline, CDR1 LNHNV and CDR2 YYDKDF (reference sequence). The CDR3 is made up of 15 amino acids. The CDR3 DNA reads TGTGCCACCAGCAGAGCTGAACGGAGAGACTATGGCTACACCTTC. It yields the protein CATSRAERRDYGYTF.

CDR3 nucleotides: TGTGCCACCAGCAGAGGTAGCGGGGAGGGCGCCGGGGAGCTGTTTTTT. Protein: CATSRGSGEGAGELFF. This chain links TRBV15 with TRBJ2-2; 8 nucleotides match TRBD2. Per the germline V gene, CDR1 is LNHNV and CDR2 is YYDKDF (reference sequence). This CDR3 contains 16 residues. Trimming took 1 base from V and 6 from J; bases not matched to a gene: 7.

This chain joins TRBV25-1 and TRBJ2-3, with a tentative D call TRBD2 (5 bases). Germline-derived CDR1 and CDR2 are MGHDK and SYGVNS. This CDR3 has 14 amino acids. Trimming left V 0 bases short and J 2 bases short, with 6 bases between. CDR3 loop: CASSEYRDTDTQYF. CDR3 bases: TGTGCCAGCAGTGAATATCGGGACACAGATACGCAGTATTTT.

This chain uses TRBV6-4 with TRBJ2-2, with D maybe TRBD2 (6 bases). CDR3 size: 15 residues. The V and J ends lost 5 bases and 3 bases respectively, with 13 bases between them. The germline CDR1 and CDR2 sequences are MRHNA and SNTAGT. CDR3 bases: TGTGCCAGCAGTCTTCGGGGGTTGTACACCGGGGAGCTGTTTTTT. Protein product: CASSLRGLYTGELFF.

The chain has TRBV15 and TRBJ2-6, with TRBD1 identical over 7 bases. Trimming at V came to 2 bases and at J to 2 bases, leaving 0 bases not matched to a gene. CDR1 is LNHNV and CDR2 is YYDKDF in the germline V gene (reference sequence). The CDR3 runs 15 residues. The CDR3 DNA reads TGTGCCACCAGCAGACAGGGGGCTGGGGCCAACGTCCTGACTTTC. Protein sequence: CATSRQGAGANVLTF.

The rearrangement uses TRBV29-1 and TRBJ1-5, with 7 positions matching TRBD1. CDR1 SQVTM and CDR2 ANQGSEA come from the germline V gene. V lost 2 bases to trimming and J lost 3 bases; unmatched junction nucleotides: 1. CDR3 size: 13 residues. CDR3 sequence (DNA): TGCAGCGTTGAAACAGGGGACAATCAGCCCCAGCATTTT. It translates to CSVETGDNQPQHF.

The chain employs TRBV2 and TRBJ1-4; D perhaps matches TRBD1 (6 bases). Trimming removed 6 bases from V and 14 bases from J, with 25 bases in between. This CDR3 region has 15 residues. CDR1 is SNHLY and CDR2 is FYNNEI in the germline V gene. The CDR3 reads CASSERPRDNKGLFF. The CDR3 region has the DNA TGTGCCAGCAGCGAACGGCCTAGGGACAATAAAGGGCTGTTTTTT.

The rearrangement joins TRBV5-5 to TRBJ2-7; a weak D match, TRBD1 (5 bases). From germline, CDR1 is SGHKS and CDR2 YYEKEE (reference sequence). The V end lost 0 bases, the J end lost 6 bases, and 7 bases lay between the germline ends. The CDR3 consists of 12 residues. DNA of the CDR3: TGTGCCAGCAGCTTGGATCAGGGCGAGCAGTACTTC. Protein sequence: CASSLDQGEQYF.

The chain carries TRBV11-2 and TRBJ2-7; 11 bases fit TRBD1. The germline V gene encodes CDR1 SGHAT and CDR2 FQNNGV. Trimming removed 5 bases from V and 4 bases from J; junction bases left unmatched: 7. The CDR3 is 15 residues long. DNA for the CDR3: TGTGCCAGCAGCGAACCGGGACAGGGGGAATACGAGCAGTACTTC. Its protein product is CASSEPGQGEYEQYF.

The CDR3 DNA is TGCGCCAGCAGCTTGCGGGACTGGACTGAAGCTTTCTTT. Its translation: CASSLRDWTEAFF. This chain connects TRBV5-1 to TRBJ1-1; TRBD1 might be the D (5 bases). The ends were cut back, 1 base at V and 5 bases at J, with 9 bases in the middle. CDR3 length: 13 residues. The germline CDR1 and CDR2 sequences are SGHRS and YFSETQ. The variable domain in full, with the rest retrieved from reference TRBV5-1 and TRBJ1-1, is KAGVTQTPRYLIKTRGQQVTLSCSPISGHRSVSWYQQTPGQGLQFLFEYFSETQRNKGNFPGRFSGRQFSNSRSEMNVSTLELGDSALYLCASSLRDWTEAFFGQGTRLTVV.

This clone was recorded a few times. The V gene is TRBV9, the J gene TRBJ1-2, with a possible D match to TRBD1 (5 bases). Germline values: CDR1 SGDLS, CDR2 YYNGEE. The V end was cut by 7 bases, the J end by 8 bases, with 18 bases between. The CDR3 extends over 13 amino acids. The CDR3 DNA reads as TGTGCCAGCGGCACCGACAGTTATGACGGCTACACCTTC. The encoded protein is CASGTDSYDGYTF. Combining the CDR3 with reference TRBV9 and TRBJ1-2 gives the whole variable domain DSGVTQTPKHLITATGQRVTLRCSPRSGDLSVYWYQQSLDQGLQFLIQYYNGEERAKGNILERFSAQQFPDLHSELNLSSLELGDSALYFCASGTDSYDGYTFGSGTRLTVV.

This sequence joins TRBV21-1 and TRBJ2-7; the table calls TRBD2, which could not be checked here. TRBV21-1 is noted as a pseudogene. The CDR3 is 15 amino acids. Here the CDR3 reads CASSTLRQGGNEQYF. The CDR3 coding sequence is TGTGCCAGCAGCACCCTTAGGCAGGGAGGGAACGAGCAGTACTTC.

The CDR3 here is CASSYRKGGEQFF. In nucleotides, the CDR3 is TGTGCCAGCAGCTACCGAAAGGGGGGGGAGCAGTTCTTC. This chain uses TRBV13 with TRBJ2-1; D is possibly TRBD2 (7 bases). The CDR3 sequence is 13 residues long. Deletions cut 4 bases from V and 10 bases from J, with 14 bases between. Germline assignment: CDR1 PRHDT and CDR2 FYEKMQ (reference sequence).

This clone was detected once. The chain is built from TRBV13 and TRBJ2-7; D possibly corresponds to TRBD1 (5 bases). The germline V gene has CDR1 PRHDT and CDR2 FYEKMQ (reference sequence). CDR3 length: 15 amino acids. V was clipped by 2 bases and J by 4 bases, with 15 bases between them. This chain's CDR3 is CASSLLAKGSYEQYF. The DNA of the CDR3 is TGTGCCAGCAGCTTACTGGCTAAGGGGTCTTACGAGCAGTACTTC.

The V and J genes are TRBV7-3 and TRBJ2-1; tentatively, D is TRBD2 (7 bases). The CDR3 sequence is 15 residues long. Germline CDR1 SGHTA, CDR2 FQGTGA. Trimming pared 3 bases from V and 5 bases from J, leaving 14 bases between. The CDR3 is CASSLLGGADNEQFF. CDR3 nucleotide sequence: TGTGCCAGCAGCTTGCTAGGGGGGGCAGACAATGAGCAGTTCTTC.

The V call is TRBV5-4, the J call TRBJ1-2; D is possibly TRBD1 (6 bases). Germline V lookup: CDR1 SGHNT, CDR2 YYREEE (reference sequence). The CDR3 sequence is 15 residues long. The ends were cut back, 4 bases at V and 2 bases at J, with 15 bases in the middle. CDR3 amino acids: CASSERQAQNYGYTF. CDR3 DNA: TGTGCCAGCAGCGAGCGACAGGCCCAAAACTATGGCTACACCTTC.